Listed here are 9 T cell receptor beta chains from one sample, sequenced in a study of shared clonotypes between healthy human individuals. TCRdb's table, derived via immunoSEQ multiplex PCR, lists solely in-frame clones and lacks some. Found here are about 1.1 million clones, about 80% of them singletons; the top ten hold roughly 0.82%. The sample comprised memory CD4+ T cells from PBMCs. Subset: CD45RA-negative fraction. All receptors derive from a man younger than 35 in good health. Some clones in this sample may be carry-over from other donors' samples.

This rearrangement joins TRBV10-3 to TRBJ2-2; D possibly corresponds to TRBD2 (5 bases). This CDR3 is 15 amino acids long. Germline CDR1 ENHRY, CDR2 SYGVKD. V lost 6 bases to trimming and J lost 4 bases, with 15 bases between them. CDR3 coding DNA: TGTGCCATCAGGGGGAGTGTAGATGTCACCGGGGAGCTGTTTTTT. It encodes CAIRGSVDVTGELFF.

The chain links TRBV5-4 to TRBJ2-3, with TRBD2 matching over 8 bases. The CDR3 has 14 residues. Losses at the gene ends were 6 bases for V and 5 bases for J; bases not matched to a gene: 8. Germline values: CDR1 SGHNT, CDR2 YYREEE (reference sequence). CDR3 protein: CASKSGSVGDTQYF. For the CDR3, the DNA is TGTGCCAGCAAGAGCGGGAGTGTTGGAGATACGCAGTATTTT.

The chain recombines TRBV7-2 with TRBJ2-5; TRBD2 agrees at 11 bases. CDR1 and CDR2 from the germline V gene are SGHTA and FQGNSA. The CDR3 has 18 amino acids. V was clipped by 2 bases and J by 5 bases; unmatched bases: 13. This chain's CDR3 is CASSLRLAGGVRTETQYF. The CDR3 DNA reads TGTGCCAGCAGCTTAAGGTTAGCGGGAGGGGTCAGGACCGAGACCCAGTACTTC. The whole variable domain, filled in from reference TRBV7-2 and TRBJ2-5, reads GAGVSQSPSNKVTEKGKDVELRCDPISGHTALYWYRQSLGQGLEFLIYFQGNSAPDKSGLPSDRFSAERTGGSVSTLTIQRTQQEDSAVYLCASSLRLAGGVRTETQYFGPGTRLLVL.

This sequence joins TRBV15 and TRBJ2-7; 7 nucleotides line up with TRBD2. V was pared by 4 bases and J by 2 bases, with 8 bases of the junction left unmatched. The CDR3 has 15 residues. From germline, CDR1 is LNHNV and CDR2 YYDKDF (reference sequence). The DNA for the CDR3 is TGTGCCACCAGCAAGGGAGGGAATTTGGCCTACGAGCAGTACTTC. Its protein is CATSKGGNLAYEQYF.

The rearrangement links TRBV2 to TRBJ2-1, with 8 positions matching TRBD1. CDR1 and CDR2 (germline): SNHLY, FYNNEI. Germline trimming cut 6 bases from V and 2 bases from J; bases unmatched to any gene: 6. This CDR3 has 15 residues. The CDR3 sequence is CASRRGQGAYNEQFF. The CDR3 bases are TGTGCCAGCAGGCGCGGACAGGGCGCCTACAATGAGCAGTTCTTC. The variable domain in full, completed from reference TRBV2 and TRBJ2-1, reads EPEVTQTPSHQVTQMGQEVILRCVPISNHLYFYWYRQILGQKVEFLVSFYNNEISEKSEIFDDQFSVERPDGSNFTLKIRSTKLEDSAMYFCASRRGQGAYNEQFFGPGTRLTVL.

The chain couples TRBV10-3 to TRBJ1-3; the D gene is possibly TRBD1 (5 bases). V lost 0 bases to trimming and J lost 0 bases, with 9 bases between them. Germline assignment: CDR1 ENHRY and CDR2 SYGVKD. The CDR3 consists of 16 residues. CDR3 in amino acids: CAISESGQTSGNTIYF. DNA for the CDR3: TGTGCCATCAGTGAGTCGGGGCAGACCTCTGGAAACACCATATATTTT.

V and J are TRBV28 and TRBJ1-4; TRBD1 agrees at 8 bases. The CDR3 covers 15 residues. Germline trimming cut 6 bases from V and 6 bases from J; bases unmatched to any gene: 9. Germline CDR1 and CDR2: MDHEN and SYDVKM. CDR3 sequence (DNA): TGTGCCAGCAGATGGGGGGCAGGGGGCTATGAAAAACTGTTTTTT. Protein: CASRWGAGGYEKLFF.

V gene TRBV6-4 combines with J gene TRBJ2-7, with 13 positions matching TRBD2. Germline loops: CDR1 MRHNA, CDR2 SNTAGT. The CDR3 is 15 residues long. Germline trimming cut 6 bases from V and 2 bases from J; bases unmatched to any gene: 4. Written as DNA, the CDR3 is TGTGCCAGCAGCGTGGGACTAGCGGGACCCTACGAGCAGTACTTC. Amino acid sequence: CASSVGLAGPYEQYF.

V is TRBV2 and J is TRBJ2-1; TRBD2 matches 16 bases. Germline V gives CDR1 SNHLY, CDR2 FYNNEI. The CDR3 spans 15 residues. J was trimmed by 7 bases and V by 6 bases; bases with no gene match: 3. CDR3 loop: CASRPGLAGGNEQFF. Here the CDR3 DNA reads TGTGCCAGCAGGCCGGGACTAGCGGGAGGGAATGAGCAGTTCTTC.